One and the same sample provided the 16 T cell receptor beta chains below, sequenced in a study of breast tumors, draining lymph nodes, adjacent tissues. Samples came from axillary lymph nodes draining the breast cancer. TCRdb ran MiXCR on the multiplex PCR reads and lists one entry per CDR3 protein. The sample carries about 270,000 distinct CDR3 sequences, over 25% recorded once. Sequenced input: axillary lymph node tissue. Source of these receptors: a female donor with breast cancer. Some clones in this sample may be carry-over from other donors' samples.

The chain carries TRBV29-1 and TRBJ1-2, with TRBD1 identical over 9 bases. CDR1 SQVTM and CDR2 ANQGSEA come from the germline V gene. CDR3 length equals 14 residues. Trimming at V came to 6 bases and at J to 7 bases, leaving 12 bases not matched to a gene. The CDR3 region is CSVETGQGIGGYTF. Here the CDR3 DNA reads TGCAGCGTGGAGACCGGACAGGGGATTGGTGGCTACACCTTC.

At least ten counts were recorded for this clonotype. This rearrangement joins TRBV20-1 to TRBJ2-7; D is possibly TRBD2 (5 bases). This CDR3 has 14 amino acids. CDR1 DFQATT and CDR2 SNEGSKA come from the germline V gene (reference sequence). V lost 0 bases and J lost 3, with 12 bases in between. The CDR3 sequence is CSARDLRGIYEQYF. Written as DNA, the CDR3 is TGCAGTGCTAGAGATCTAAGAGGGATCTACGAGCAGTACTTC.

This chain connects TRBV11-2 to TRBJ1-1; 10 bases match TRBD1. The junction had 3 bases not matched to a gene; V was cut back by 4 bases and J by 1 base. The germline CDR1 and CDR2 sequences are SGHAT and FQNNGV. CDR3 size: 15 residues. The CDR3 spells CASSWTGGPNTEAFF. The CDR3 DNA sequence: TGTGCCAGCAGCTGGACAGGGGGACCGAACACTGAAGCTTTCTTT. The full variable domain, in which reference TRBV11-2 and TRBJ1-1 provide the parts outside the CDR3, is EAGVAQSPRYKIIEKRQSVAFWCNPISGHATLYWYQQILGQGPKLLIQFQNNGVVDDSQLPKDRFSAERLKGVDSTLKIQPAKLEDSAVYLCASSWTGGPNTEAFFGQGTRLTVV.

At least ten counts were recorded for this clonotype. This chain uses TRBV19 with TRBJ2-7; perhaps TRBD2 as D (6 bases). Trimming left V 5 bases short and J 0 bases short, with 11 bases between. Germline loops: CDR1 LNHDA, CDR2 SQIVND (reference sequence). The CDR3 contains 14 residues. The CDR3 DNA follows: TGTGCCAGTAGTTTACCGGGACTCTCCTACGAGCAGTACTTC. Translation: CASSLPGLSYEQYF.

This clonotype has ten or more counts. The rearrangement links TRBV19 to TRBJ2-6; D is unresolved. CDR3 length: 15 amino acids. Germline V lookup: CDR1 LNHDA, CDR2 SQIVND (reference sequence). V lost 3 bases, J lost 2 bases, and 8 bases lay in between. This CDR3 reads CASSILGTGANVLTF. In nucleotides, the CDR3 is TGTGCCAGTAGTATCTTAGGGACTGGGGCCAACGTCCTGACTTTC.

In its sample, this clonotype was seen many times. This sequence joins TRBV6-4 and TRBJ2-6; D is uncertain. This CDR3 is built from 15 residues. Germline loops: CDR1 MRHNA, CDR2 SNTAGT. The V and J ends lost 5 bases and 0 bases respectively, with 8 bases between them. The CDR3 nucleotides are TGTGCCAGCAGTCACCCCGGCTCTGGGGCCAACGTCCTGACTTTC. This sequence encodes CASSHPGSGANVLTF.

Ten or more counts support this clonotype. This chain uses TRBV10-2 with TRBJ2-3, with 12 bases fitting TRBD2. The V segment lost 6 bases and the J segment 2 bases; nucleotides outside the gene matches: 3. Germline V lookup: CDR1 WSHSY, CDR2 SAAADI. This CDR3 is built from 15 residues. CDR3 loop: CASSLAGGDTDTQYF. The DNA for the CDR3 is TGCGCCAGCAGCCTAGCGGGAGGGGACACAGATACGCAGTATTTT.

There are a few counts of this clonotype. The chain recombines TRBV18 with TRBJ1-2; tentative D call: TRBD1 (5 bases). In germline, CDR1 is KGHSH, CDR2 LQKENI. The V gene lost 2 bases and the J gene lost 7 bases, with 20 bases spanning the gap. The CDR3 extends over 16 amino acids. CDR3 in DNA: TGTGCCAGCTCACCAGAATTCGACAGTCGTATCGCTGGCTACACCTTC. It translates to CASSPEFDSRIAGYTF.

About this clonotype itself: A clone one base away is much larger, so this may be a read error. V is TRBV5-1 and J is TRBJ1-3; possibly TRBD1 for D (6 bases). The CDR3 has 15 residues. CDR1 and CDR2 from the germline V gene are SGHRS and YFSETQ. As DNA, the CDR3 is TGTGCCGGCAGCTTGGACAGCTACTCTGGAAACACCATATATTTT. Its translation: CAGSLDSYSGNTIYF.

In regard to this clonotype: This could be a read error, since a much larger clone is one nucleotide away. This rearrangement joins TRBV19 to TRBJ2-7; 13 bases fit TRBD2. The J call may be in error: the DNA end matches TRBJ2-1 better. The germline V gene has CDR1 LNHDA and CDR2 SQIVND (reference sequence). The CDR3 runs to 17 residues. As DNA, the CDR3 is TGTGCCAGTAGTACGACAGGCAGCCCGGGACTAGCGGGAGAGCAGTTCTTC. This sequence encodes CASSTTGSPGLAGEQFF.

There are many counts of this clonotype. The chain recombines TRBV19 with TRBJ2-1; no clear D gene. Germline lookup yields CDR1 LNHDA and CDR2 SQIVND (reference sequence). There are 16 residues in the CDR3. V gave up 6 bases and J gave up 0 bases, with 15 bases separating them. CDR3 nucleotide sequence: TGTGCCAGTAGAAGCCCTGAACCCGACTCCTACAATGAGCAGTTCTTC. Protein sequence: CASRSPEPDSYNEQFF.

This clonotype came up many times. J is TRBJ2-7 and V is TRBV29-1; D may match TRBD1 or TRBD2 (5 bases each). V lost 0 bases to trimming and J lost 3 bases, with 12 bases between them. From germline, CDR1 is SQVTM and CDR2 ANQGSEA. The CDR3 loop spans 14 amino acids. CDR3: CSVEDESGSYEQYF. Written as DNA, the CDR3 is TGCAGCGTTGAAGATGAGTCAGGGAGCTACGAGCAGTACTTC.

The rearrangement joins TRBV15 to TRBJ1-2; the D is unclear. Germline V CDR1 and CDR2: LNHNV, YYDKDF (reference sequence). The CDR3 totals 23 residues. V was shortened by 4 bases and J by 0 bases, with 36 bases between the two germline ends. CDR3 DNA: TGTGCCACCAGCACCAGTGTCCCTTTTAGAGTGGCTATATTCTTATGTGCTAACTATGGCTACACCTTC. Translating it yields CATSTSVPFRVAIFLCANYGYTF.

The chain recombines TRBV7-9 with TRBJ2-1, with D perhaps being TRBD1 or TRBD2 (5 bases each). The CDR3 is made up of 12 amino acids. CDR1 is SEHNR and CDR2 is FQNEAQ in the germline V gene (reference sequence). The ends were cut back, 5 bases at V and 7 bases at J, with 9 bases in the middle. The CDR3 loop reads CASSRWGNEQFF. Here the CDR3 DNA reads TGTGCCAGCAGCCGCTGGGGGAATGAGCAGTTCTTC.

The chain employs TRBV15 and TRBJ1-2; 9 bases fit TRBD1. The germline gives CDR1 LNHNV, CDR2 YYDKDF (reference sequence). The CDR3 has 13 residues. V gave up 9 bases and J gave up 4 bases; unmatched junction bases: 6. The CDR3 reads CATKGDRVYGYTF. The CDR3 DNA reads as TGTGCCACAAAGGGGGACAGGGTCTATGGCTACACCTTC.

This clonotype was picked up one time. This may be a read error, as it is one base from a much larger clone. The V and J genes are TRBV20-1 and TRBJ2-7, with D possibly matching TRBD1 (6 bases). The CDR3 contains 12 residues. Germline loops: CDR1 DFQATT, CDR2 SNEGSKA (reference sequence). CDR3 amino acids: CSPSRQGQAQYF. CDR3 coding DNA: TGCAGTCCTAGTCGGCAGGGGCAGGCGCAGTACTTC.